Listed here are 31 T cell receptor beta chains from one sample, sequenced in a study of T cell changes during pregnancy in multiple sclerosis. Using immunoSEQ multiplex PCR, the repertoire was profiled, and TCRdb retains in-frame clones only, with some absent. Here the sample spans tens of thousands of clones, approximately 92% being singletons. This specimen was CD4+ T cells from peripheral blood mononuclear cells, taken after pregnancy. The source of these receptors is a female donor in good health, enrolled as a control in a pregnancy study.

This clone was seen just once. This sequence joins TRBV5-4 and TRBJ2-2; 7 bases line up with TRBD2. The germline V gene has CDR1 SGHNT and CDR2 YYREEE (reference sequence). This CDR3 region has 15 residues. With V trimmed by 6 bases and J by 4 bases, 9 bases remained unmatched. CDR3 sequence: CASNPGRGGTGELFF. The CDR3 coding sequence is TGTGCCAGCAACCCGGGGAGGGGTGGCACCGGGGAGCTGTTTTTT.

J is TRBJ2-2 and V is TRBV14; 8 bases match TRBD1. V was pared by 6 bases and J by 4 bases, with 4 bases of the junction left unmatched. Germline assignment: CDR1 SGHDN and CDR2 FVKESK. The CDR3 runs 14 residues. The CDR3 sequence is CASRQGVVTGELFF. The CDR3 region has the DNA TGTGCCAGCAGACAGGGGGTAGTCACCGGGGAGCTGTTTTTT.

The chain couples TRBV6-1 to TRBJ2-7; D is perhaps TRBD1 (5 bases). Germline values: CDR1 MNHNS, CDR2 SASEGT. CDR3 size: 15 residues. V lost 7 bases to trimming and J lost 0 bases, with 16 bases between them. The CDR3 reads CASTSTVTSSYEQYF. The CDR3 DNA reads TGTGCCAGCACCTCGACAGTCACCTCCTCCTACGAGCAGTACTTC.

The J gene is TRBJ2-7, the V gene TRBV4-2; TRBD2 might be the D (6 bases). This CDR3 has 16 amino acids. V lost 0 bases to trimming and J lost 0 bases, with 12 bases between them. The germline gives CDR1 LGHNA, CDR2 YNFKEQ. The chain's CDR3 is CASSQEGGSSSYEQYF. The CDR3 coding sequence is TGTGCCAGCAGCCAAGAGGGGGGAAGTAGCTCCTACGAGCAGTACTTC.

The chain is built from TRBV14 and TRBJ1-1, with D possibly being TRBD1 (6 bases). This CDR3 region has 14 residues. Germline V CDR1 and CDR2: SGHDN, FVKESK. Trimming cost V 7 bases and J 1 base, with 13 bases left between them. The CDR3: CASTLVGANTEAFF. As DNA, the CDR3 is TGTGCCAGCACCCTGGTGGGGGCGAACACTGAAGCTTTCTTT. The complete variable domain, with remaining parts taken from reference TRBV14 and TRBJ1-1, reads EAGVTQFPSHSVIEKGQTVTLRCDPISGHDNLYWYRRVMGKEIKFLLHFVKESKQDESGMPNNRFLAERTGGTYSTLKVQPAELEDSGVYFCASTLVGANTEAFFGQGTRLTVV.

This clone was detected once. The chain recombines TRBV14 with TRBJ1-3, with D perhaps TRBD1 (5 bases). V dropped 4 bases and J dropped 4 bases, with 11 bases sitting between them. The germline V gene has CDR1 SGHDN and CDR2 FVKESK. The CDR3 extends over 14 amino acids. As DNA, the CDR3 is TGTGCCAGCAGCCGACAGCCACTCGGAAACACCATATATTTT. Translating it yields CASSRQPLGNTIYF.

This chain's CDR3 is CSVGQDYGYTF. As DNA, the CDR3 is TGCAGCGTTGGACAGGACTATGGCTACACCTTC. The rearrangement joins TRBV29-1 to TRBJ1-2, with D possibly being TRBD1 (6 bases). Trimming removed 4 bases from V and 3 bases from J, with 6 bases in between. The CDR3 runs to 11 residues. The germline V gene encodes CDR1 SQVTM and CDR2 ANQGSEA. The whole variable domain, filled in from reference TRBV29-1 and TRBJ1-2, reads SAVISQKPSRDICQRGTSLTIQCQVDSQVTMMFWYRQQPGQSLTLIATANQGSEATYESGFVIDKFPISRPNLTFSTLTVSNMSPEDSSIYLCSVGQDYGYTFGSGTRLTVV.

The CDR3 DNA reads as TGTGCCAGCAGCTTGACAGCTCGGGCTAGCAGCTACACCTTC. It codes for CASSLTARASSYTF. The J gene is TRBJ1-2, the V gene TRBV5-5, with D uncertain. Deletions cut 1 base from V and 9 bases from J, with 16 bases between. Germline V gene sequence: CDR1 SGHKS, CDR2 YYEKEE (reference sequence). There are 14 residues in the CDR3.

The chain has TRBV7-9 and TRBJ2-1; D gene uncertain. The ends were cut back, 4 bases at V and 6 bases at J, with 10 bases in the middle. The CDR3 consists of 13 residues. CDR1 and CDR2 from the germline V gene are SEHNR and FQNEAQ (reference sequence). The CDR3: CASSSSGSNEQFF. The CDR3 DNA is TGTGCCAGCAGCTCATCGGGTTCCAATGAGCAGTTCTTC.

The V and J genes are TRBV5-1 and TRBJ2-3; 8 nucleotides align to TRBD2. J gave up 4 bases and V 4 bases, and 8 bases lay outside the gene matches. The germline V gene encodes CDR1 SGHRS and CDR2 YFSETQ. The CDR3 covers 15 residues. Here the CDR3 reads CASSGGSGGPDTQYF. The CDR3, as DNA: TGCGCCAGCAGCGGGGGGAGCGGGGGACCAGATACGCAGTATTTT.

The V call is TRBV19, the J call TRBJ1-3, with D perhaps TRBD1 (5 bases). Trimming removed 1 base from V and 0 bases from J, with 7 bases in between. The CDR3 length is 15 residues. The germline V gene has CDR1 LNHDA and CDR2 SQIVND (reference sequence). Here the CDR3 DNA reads TGTGCCAGTAGTATAGGCGACAGCTCTGGAAACACCATATATTTT. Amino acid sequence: CASSIGDSSGNTIYF.

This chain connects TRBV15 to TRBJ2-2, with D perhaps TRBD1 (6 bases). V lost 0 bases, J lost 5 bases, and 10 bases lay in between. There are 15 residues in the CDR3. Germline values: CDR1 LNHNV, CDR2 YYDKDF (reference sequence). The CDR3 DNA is TGTGCCACCAGCAGAGATGTGGGGGCGACCGGGGAGCTGTTTTTT. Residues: CATSRDVGATGELFF.

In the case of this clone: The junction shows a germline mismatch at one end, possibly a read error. The CDR3: CASRLGQGVYEQYF. DNA for the CDR3: TGCGCCAGCAGGTTGGGACAGGGGGTCTACGAGCAGTACTTC. V and J are TRBV5-1 and TRBJ2-7; 11 bases agree with TRBD1. There are 14 residues in the CDR3. Germline V lookup: CDR1 SGHRS, CDR2 YFSETQ.

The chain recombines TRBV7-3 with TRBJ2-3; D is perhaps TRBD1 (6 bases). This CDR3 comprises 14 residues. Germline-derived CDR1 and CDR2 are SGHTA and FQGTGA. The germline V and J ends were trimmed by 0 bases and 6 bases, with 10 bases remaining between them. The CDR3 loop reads CASSLTGALDTQYF. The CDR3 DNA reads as TGTGCCAGCAGCTTAACGGGGGCTCTGGATACGCAGTATTTT.

In nucleotides, the CDR3 is TGTGCCAGCAGTGAAGCGCGCCAGGGTTATGGCTACACCTTC. Protein product: CASSEARQGYGYTF. J is TRBJ1-2 and V is TRBV2, with D perhaps matching TRBD1 (5 bases). The length of the CDR3 is 14 residues. Trimming removed 0 bases from V and 5 bases from J, with 10 bases in between. Germline CDR1 reads SNHLY; CDR2 reads FYNNEI.

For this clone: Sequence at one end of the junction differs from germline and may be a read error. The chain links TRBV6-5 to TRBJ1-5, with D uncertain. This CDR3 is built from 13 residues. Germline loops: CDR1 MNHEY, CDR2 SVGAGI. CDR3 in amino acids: CASRLVSDQPQHF. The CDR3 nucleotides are TGTGCCAGCAGGCTGGTTAGCGATCAGCCCCAGCATTTT.

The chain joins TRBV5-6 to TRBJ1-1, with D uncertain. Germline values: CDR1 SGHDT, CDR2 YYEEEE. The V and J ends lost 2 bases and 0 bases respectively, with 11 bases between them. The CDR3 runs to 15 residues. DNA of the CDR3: TGTGCCAGCAGCTTTTCGACTAGGATGAACACTGAAGCTTTCTTT. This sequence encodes CASSFSTRMNTEAFF.

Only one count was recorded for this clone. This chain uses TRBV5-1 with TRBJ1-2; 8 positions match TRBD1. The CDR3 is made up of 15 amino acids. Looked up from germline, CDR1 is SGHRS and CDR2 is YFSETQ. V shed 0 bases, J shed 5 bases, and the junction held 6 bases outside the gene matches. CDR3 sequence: CASSLGDRGSYGYTF. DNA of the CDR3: TGCGCCAGCAGCTTGGGAGACAGGGGTTCTTATGGCTACACCTTC.

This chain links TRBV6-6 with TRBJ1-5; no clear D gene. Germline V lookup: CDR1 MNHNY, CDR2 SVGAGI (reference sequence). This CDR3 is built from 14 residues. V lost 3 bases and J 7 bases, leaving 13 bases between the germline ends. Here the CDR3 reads CASSYSSGRQPQHF. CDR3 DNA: TGTGCCAGCAGTTATTCGTCCGGGAGACAGCCCCAGCATTTT.

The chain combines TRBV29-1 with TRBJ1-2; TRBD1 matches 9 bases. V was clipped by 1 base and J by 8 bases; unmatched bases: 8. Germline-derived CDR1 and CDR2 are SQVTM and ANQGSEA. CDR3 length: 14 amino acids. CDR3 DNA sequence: TGCAGCGTTGAAGCCCCTACAGGGGGCGAGGGCTACACCTTC. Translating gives CSVEAPTGGEGYTF.

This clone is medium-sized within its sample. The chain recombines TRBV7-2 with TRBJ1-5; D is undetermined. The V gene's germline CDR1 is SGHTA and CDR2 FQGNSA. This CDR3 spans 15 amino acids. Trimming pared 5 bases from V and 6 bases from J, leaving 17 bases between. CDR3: CASSPPPVTGQPQHF. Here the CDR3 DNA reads TGTGCCAGCAGCCCCCCACCCGTCACCGGTCAGCCCCAGCATTTT.

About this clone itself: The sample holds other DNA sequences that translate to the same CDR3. The CDR3 region has the DNA TGTGCCAGCAGCTCTCCCGCAGGGGGAACCTACGAGCAGTACTTC. It encodes CASSSPAGGTYEQYF. V gene TRBV5-4 combines with J gene TRBJ2-7; TRBD1 aligns across 7 bases. Trimming at V came to 3 bases and at J to 2 bases, leaving 8 bases not matched to a gene. The CDR3 sequence is 15 residues long. Germline CDR1 and CDR2: SGHNT and YYREEE (reference sequence).

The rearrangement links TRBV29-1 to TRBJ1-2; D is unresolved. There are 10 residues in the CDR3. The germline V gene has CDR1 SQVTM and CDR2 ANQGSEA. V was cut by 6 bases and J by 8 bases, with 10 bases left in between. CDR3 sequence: CSVRIEGYTF. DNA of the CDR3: TGCAGCGTCAGGATCGAGGGCTACACCTTC.

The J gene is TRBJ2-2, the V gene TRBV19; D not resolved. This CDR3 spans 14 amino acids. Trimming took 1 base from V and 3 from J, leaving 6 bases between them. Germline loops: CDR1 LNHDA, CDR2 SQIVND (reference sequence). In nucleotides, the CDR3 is TGTGCCAGTAGTATAGCCCAGTACACCGGGGAGCTGTTTTTT. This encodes CASSIAQYTGELFF.

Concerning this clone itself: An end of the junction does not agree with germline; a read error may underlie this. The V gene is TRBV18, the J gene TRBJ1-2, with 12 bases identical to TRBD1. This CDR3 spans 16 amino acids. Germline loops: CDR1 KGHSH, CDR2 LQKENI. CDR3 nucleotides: TGTGCCAGCTCCCCACTCCGGGACAGGGGGCCGGAAGGCTACACCTTC. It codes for CASSPLRDRGPEGYTF.

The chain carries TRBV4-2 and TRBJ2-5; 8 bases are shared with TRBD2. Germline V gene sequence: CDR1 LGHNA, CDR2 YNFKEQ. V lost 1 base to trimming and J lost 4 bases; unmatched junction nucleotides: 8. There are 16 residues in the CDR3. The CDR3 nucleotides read TGTGCCAGCAGCCAAGCCGGAACGGGGGGGGGAGAGACCCAGTACTTC. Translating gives CASSQAGTGGGETQYF.

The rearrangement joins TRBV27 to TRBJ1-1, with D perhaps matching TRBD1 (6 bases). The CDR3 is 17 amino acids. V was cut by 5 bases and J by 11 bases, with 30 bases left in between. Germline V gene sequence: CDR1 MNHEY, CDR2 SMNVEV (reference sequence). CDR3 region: CASSPTPGGGTFFSAFF. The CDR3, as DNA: TGTGCCAGCAGTCCCACGCCGGGTGGGGGCACGTTCTTTTCGGCTTTCTTT.

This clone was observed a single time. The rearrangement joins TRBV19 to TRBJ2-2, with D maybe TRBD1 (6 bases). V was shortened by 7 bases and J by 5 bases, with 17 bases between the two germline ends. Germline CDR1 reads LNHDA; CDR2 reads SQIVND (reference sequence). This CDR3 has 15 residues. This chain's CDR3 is CASTVAGAGTGELFF. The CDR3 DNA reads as TGTGCCAGTACCGTGGCAGGGGCCGGAACCGGGGAGCTGTTTTTT.

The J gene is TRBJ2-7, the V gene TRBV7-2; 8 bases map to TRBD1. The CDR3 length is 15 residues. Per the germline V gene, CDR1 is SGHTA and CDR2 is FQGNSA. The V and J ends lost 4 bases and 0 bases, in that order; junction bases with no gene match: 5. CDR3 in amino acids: CASSSRTGSSYEQYF. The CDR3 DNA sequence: TGTGCCAGCAGCTCCCGGACAGGGAGCTCCTACGAGCAGTACTTC.

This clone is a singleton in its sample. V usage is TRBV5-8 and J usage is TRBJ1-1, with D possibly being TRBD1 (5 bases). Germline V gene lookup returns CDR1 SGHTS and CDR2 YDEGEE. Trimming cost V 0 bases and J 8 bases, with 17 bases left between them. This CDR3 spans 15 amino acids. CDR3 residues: CASSLGLGLGREAFF. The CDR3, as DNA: TGTGCCAGCAGCTTGGGTCTTGGTCTGGGGCGAGAAGCTTTCTTT.

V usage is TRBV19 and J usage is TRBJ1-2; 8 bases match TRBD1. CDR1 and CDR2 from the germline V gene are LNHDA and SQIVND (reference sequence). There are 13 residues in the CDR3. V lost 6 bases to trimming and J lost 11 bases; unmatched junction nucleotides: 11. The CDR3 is CASRPPPDRGYTF. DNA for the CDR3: TGTGCCAGTAGACCTCCCCCCGACAGGGGTTACACCTTC.